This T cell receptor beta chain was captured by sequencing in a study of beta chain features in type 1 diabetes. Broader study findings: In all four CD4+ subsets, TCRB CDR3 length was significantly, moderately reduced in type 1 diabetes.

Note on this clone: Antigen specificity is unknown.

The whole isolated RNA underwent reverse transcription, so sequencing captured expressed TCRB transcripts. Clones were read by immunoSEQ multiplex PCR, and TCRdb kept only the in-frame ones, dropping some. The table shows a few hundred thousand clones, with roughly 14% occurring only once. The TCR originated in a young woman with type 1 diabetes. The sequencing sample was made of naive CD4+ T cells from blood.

As DNA, the CDR3 is TGTGCCAGCTCACCTATGTTATCAGGGAACACTGAAGCTTTCTTT. This gives the protein CASSPMLSGNTEAFF. The J gene is TRBJ1-1, the V gene TRBV18; D gene unclear. The V end lost 3 bases, the J end lost 1 base, and 12 bases lay between the germline ends. Looked up from germline, CDR1 is KGHSH and CDR2 is LQKENI. The CDR3 is made up of 15 amino acids. Full variable domain (outside the CDR3, taken from reference TRBV18 and TRBJ1-1): NAGVMQNPRHLVRRRGQEARLRCSPMKGHSHVYWYRQLPEEGLKFMVYLQKENIIDESGMPKERFSAEFPKEGPSILRIQQVVRGDSAAYFCASSPMLSGNTEAFFGQGTRLTVV.